Presented here are 14 T cell receptor beta chains from one specimen sequenced in a study of shared clonotypes between healthy human individuals (dated by TCRdb to the early 2020s). Libraries were built with the immunoSEQ multiplex PCR assay. Drawn from immuneACCESS, this table holds only the in-frame rearrangements with V and J called that TCRdb kept. Clones are partly lost; checked studies trace under half to an unresolved V gene and leave the rest unexplained. Across this sample there are approximately 2,000,000 clones, with under 95% seen only once. The top ten clones comprise around 0.4% of the sample. The sample comprised naive CD4+ T cells from PBMCs. Per the publication, the cell subset or site label means: CD45RA+ positively selected. These receptors originate from a man aged 18 to 30 in good health. Some clones in this sample may be carry-over from other donors' samples.

A single count supports this clone. This chain uses TRBV6-1 with TRBJ2-7; 12 bases line up with TRBD2. Germline CDR1 is MNHNS and CDR2 is SASEGT. The CDR3 consists of 14 residues. Trimming cost V 7 bases and J 2 bases; bases outside gene matches: 3. The CDR3 protein is CASTRTSGTYEQYF. CDR3 sequence (DNA): TGTGCCAGCACTAGGACTAGCGGGACCTACGAGCAGTACTTC.

This chain connects TRBV5-1 to TRBJ2-3, with 8 bases matching TRBD2. Germline CDR1 and CDR2: SGHRS and YFSETQ. Trimming at V came to 4 bases and at J to 1 base, leaving 5 bases not matched to a gene. There are 15 residues in the CDR3. The DNA of the CDR3 is TGCGCCAGCAGCCCTAAGACTAGCGGCACAGATACGCAGTATTTT. This sequence encodes CASSPKTSGTDTQYF.

With regard to this clone: The same CDR3 arises from other DNA sequences in this sample as well. V and J are TRBV28 and TRBJ2-7, with a possible D match to TRBD1 (5 bases). Germline CDR1 and CDR2: MDHEN and SYDVKM. Trimming removed 2 bases at V and 3 bases at J, with 8 bases between. There are 13 residues in the CDR3. CDR3 residues: CASSLDRDYEQYF. CDR3 sequence (DNA): TGTGCCAGCAGTTTAGACAGAGACTACGAGCAGTACTTC.

This rearrangement joins TRBV4-2 to TRBJ1-2; D possibly corresponds to TRBD1 (6 bases). Trimming pared 2 bases from V and 6 bases from J, leaving 16 bases between. Germline CDR1 is LGHNA and CDR2 is YNFKEQ. CDR3 length: 15 residues. CDR3 region: CASSQTQRTVNGYTF. In nucleotides, the CDR3 is TGTGCCAGCAGCCAAACACAAAGGACAGTTAATGGCTACACCTTC.

The chain combines TRBV19 with TRBJ2-2; D call uncertain. Germline loops: CDR1 LNHDA, CDR2 SQIVND (reference sequence). The length of the CDR3 is 12 residues. The V end lost 7 bases, the J end lost 4 bases, and 7 bases lay between the germline ends. The CDR3 region is CASTGFTGELFF. The DNA of the CDR3 is TGTGCCAGTACCGGATTCACCGGGGAGCTGTTTTTT.

The chain employs TRBV9 and TRBJ1-5; D is possibly TRBD1 (5 bases). Germline V gene data show CDR1 as SGDLS and CDR2 as YYNGEE. The length of the CDR3 is 15 residues. Trimming stripped 4 bases from V and 3 bases from J, with 14 bases between. Here the CDR3 reads CASSSGQTDNQPQHF. The DNA of the CDR3 is TGTGCCAGCAGCTCAGGTCAGACAGACAATCAGCCCCAGCATTTT.

The gene calls are TRBV11-2 and TRBJ1-5; D ambiguous. With 1 base removed from V and 3 bases from J, the gap between germline ends came to 4 bases. CDR1 is SGHAT, CDR2 FQNNGV, per germline. The CDR3 has 13 amino acids. The CDR3 loop reads CASSLAYNQPQHF. The CDR3, as DNA: TGTGCCAGCAGCTTAGCATACAATCAGCCCCAGCATTTT.

The chain is built from TRBV7-9 and TRBJ2-7; 10 positions match TRBD1. The germline V gene encodes CDR1 SEHNR and CDR2 FQNEAQ (reference sequence). The CDR3 is 15 residues long. After removal of 4 bases from V and 2 bases from J, the junction contained 5 bases not matched to a gene. The CDR3 region is CASSSPGTGAYEQYF. CDR3 in DNA: TGTGCCAGCAGCTCACCCGGGACAGGGGCCTACGAGCAGTACTTC.

V is TRBV7-2 and J is TRBJ2-3; D gene uncertain. Looked up from germline, CDR1 is SGHTA and CDR2 is FQGNSA. There are 14 residues in the CDR3. Deletions cut 0 bases from V and 4 bases from J, with 8 bases between. The CDR3 coding sequence is TGTGCCAGCAGCTTAGCCCGTGCGGCAGATACGCAGTATTTT. Its protein is CASSLARAADTQYF.

CDR3: CASSTHSGGLYNEQFF. The CDR3 DNA is TGTGCCAGCAGCACCCATAGCGGAGGCCTCTACAATGAGCAGTTCTTC. The chain joins TRBV7-2 to TRBJ2-1; maybe TRBD2 (6 bases). The CDR3 spans 16 residues. In germline, CDR1 is SGHTA, CDR2 FQGNSA. The germline V and J ends were trimmed by 5 bases and 3 bases, with 17 bases remaining between them.

In DNA, the CDR3 is TGTGCCAGCTCATCAGGAATTAACTATGGCTACACCTTC. Amino acids: CASSSGINYGYTF. This chain joins TRBV18 and TRBJ1-2; D not resolved. The germline V gene encodes CDR1 KGHSH and CDR2 LQKENI. This CDR3 has 13 residues. V was trimmed by 5 bases and J by 1 base, leaving 8 bases between them.

This chain links TRBV5-1 with TRBJ2-2, with D possibly being TRBD2 (5 bases). This CDR3 region has 16 residues. V was clipped by 0 bases and J by 6 bases, with 15 bases between them. Germline values: CDR1 SGHRS, CDR2 YFSETQ. The CDR3 loop reads CASSLAEGVFPGELFF. The CDR3, as DNA: TGCGCCAGCAGCTTGGCCGAGGGAGTTTTTCCCGGGGAGCTGTTTTTT.

The chain employs TRBV10-3 and TRBJ1-3, with 9 bases identical to TRBD1. Unmatched junction bases numbered 5, after V lost 8 bases and J lost 0 bases. Per germline, CDR1 ENHRY and CDR2 SYGVKD. This CDR3 is 15 amino acids long. The CDR3: CAIGGDRVSGNTIYF. The DNA for the CDR3 is TGTGCCATCGGGGGGGACAGGGTCTCTGGAAACACCATATATTTT.

The chain uses TRBV15 and TRBJ1-1, with 7 bases lining up with TRBD1. Germline assignment: CDR1 LNHNV and CDR2 YYDKDF (reference sequence). CDR3 length equals 14 residues. V lost 4 bases to trimming and J lost 3 bases; unmatched junction nucleotides: 5. CDR3 sequence (DNA): TGTGCCACCAGCACTGCGAGGGGGCACACTGAAGCTTTCTTT. Residues: CATSTARGHTEAFF.